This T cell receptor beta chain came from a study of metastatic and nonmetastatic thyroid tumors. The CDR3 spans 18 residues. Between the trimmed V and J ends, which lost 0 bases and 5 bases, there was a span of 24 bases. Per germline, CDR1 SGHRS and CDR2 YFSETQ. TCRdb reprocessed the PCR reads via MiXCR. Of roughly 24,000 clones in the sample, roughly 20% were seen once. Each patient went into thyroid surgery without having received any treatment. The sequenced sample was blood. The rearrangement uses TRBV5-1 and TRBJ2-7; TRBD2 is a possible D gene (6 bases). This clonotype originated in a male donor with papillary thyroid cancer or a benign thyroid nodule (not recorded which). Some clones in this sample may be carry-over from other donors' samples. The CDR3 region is CASSLAPSVRSIPHEQYF. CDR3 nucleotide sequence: TGCGCCAGCAGCTTGGCCCCTAGCGTGAGGTCAATTCCGCACGAGCAGTACTTC.